This TCR beta chain stems from a study of control samples from healthy donors and cancer patients. Sequenced by immunoSEQ multiplex PCR; TCRdb stores in-frame clones only, minus some. The profile shows some 74,000 clones, 75% to 85% of them singletons. The length of the CDR3 is 14 residues. Per the germline V gene, CDR1 is SGHTA and CDR2 is FQGNSA. V was pared by 2 bases and J by 5 bases, with 13 bases between. The genes are TRBV7-2 and TRBJ2-7, with D unclear. This clonotype was sampled from a man aged 60 to 75 in good health. Material: blood. CDR3 DNA sequence: TGTGCCAGCAGCTTAAACTCCCCGGGCCACGAGCAGTACTTC. Translation gives CASSLNSPGHEQYF.